This T cell receptor (beta chain) was captured by sequencing in a study of blood T cell repertoires in COVID-19. Study at large: Material from acute and convalescent COVID-19 was sourced from the United States, Italy and Spain.

As handled by the study authors: Amplifying reference gene primers gave estimates of nucleated cell counts. Clones were sequenced by immunoSEQ multiplex PCR, and TCRdb holds only the in-frame ones, with some missing. V and J calls and clone size follow that table, whereas D and trimming were derived from the DNA. The top ten clones hold roughly 12% of a sample with 200,000 to 300,000 clones, around four fifths of them seen once. CDR3 length equals 14 residues. Germline CDR1 is SGHRS and CDR2 is YFSETQ. V lost 0 bases, J lost 2 bases, and 1 base stayed unmatched. Sequenced material: peripheral blood. The receptor's source is a woman aged 60 to 75 with active or convalescent COVID-19. V is TRBV5-1 and J is TRBJ2-7, with 8 bases aligning to TRBD1. CDR3 bases: TGCGCCAGCAGCTTGGACAGGGGGGCCTACGAGCAGTACTTC. This sequence encodes CASSLDRGAYEQYF.